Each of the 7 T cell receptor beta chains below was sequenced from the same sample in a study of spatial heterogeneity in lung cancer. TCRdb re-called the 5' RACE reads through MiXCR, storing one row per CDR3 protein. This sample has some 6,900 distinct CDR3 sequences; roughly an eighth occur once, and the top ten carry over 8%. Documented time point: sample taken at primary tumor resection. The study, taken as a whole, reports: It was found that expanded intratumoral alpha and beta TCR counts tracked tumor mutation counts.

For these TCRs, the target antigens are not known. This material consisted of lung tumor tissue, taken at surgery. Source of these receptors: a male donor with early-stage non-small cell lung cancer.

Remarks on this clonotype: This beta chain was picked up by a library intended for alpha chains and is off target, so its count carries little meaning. As DNA, the CDR3 is TGTGCCAGCAGCTCCTCGAGACCGGGACTAGCGAAGTATTTT. Residues: CASSSSRPGLAKYF. The V call is TRBV7-9, the J call TRBJ2-3; 10 nucleotides line up with TRBD2. CDR3 size: 14 residues. CDR1 and CDR2 from the germline V gene are SEHNR and FQNEAQ (reference sequence). The ends lost 4 bases at V and 13 bases at J; junction bases unmatched: 11.

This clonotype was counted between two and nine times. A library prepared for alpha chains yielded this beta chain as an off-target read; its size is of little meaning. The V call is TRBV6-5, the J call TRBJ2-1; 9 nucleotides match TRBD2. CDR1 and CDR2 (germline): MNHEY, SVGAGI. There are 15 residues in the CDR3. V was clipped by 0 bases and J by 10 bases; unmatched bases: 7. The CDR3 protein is CASSYSRLAGQEQFF. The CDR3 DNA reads TGTGCCAGCAGTTACTCCCGTCTAGCGGGACAAGAGCAGTTCTTC.

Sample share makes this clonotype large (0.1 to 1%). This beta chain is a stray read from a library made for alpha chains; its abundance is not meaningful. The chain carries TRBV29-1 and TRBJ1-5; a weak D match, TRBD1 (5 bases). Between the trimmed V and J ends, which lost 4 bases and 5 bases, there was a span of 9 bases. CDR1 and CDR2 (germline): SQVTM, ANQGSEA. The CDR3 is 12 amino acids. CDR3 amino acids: CSVAGYDQPQHF. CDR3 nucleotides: TGCAGCGTTGCAGGGTATGATCAGCCCCAGCATTTT.

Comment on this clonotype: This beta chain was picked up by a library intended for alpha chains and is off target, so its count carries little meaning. In DNA, the CDR3 is TGTGCCAGCTCACCCCCAGGAGAGAGCCAAGAGACCCAGTACTTC. This sequence encodes CASSPPGESQETQYF. The chain joins TRBV18 to TRBJ2-5; D ambiguous. CDR3 length equals 15 residues. V shed 3 bases and J shed 1 base, with 12 bases lying between them. Per germline, CDR1 KGHSH and CDR2 LQKENI. The full variable domain, its missing parts supplied by reference TRBV18 and TRBJ2-5, is NAGVMQNPRHLVRRRGQEARLRCSPMKGHSHVYWYRQLPEEGLKFMVYLQKENIIDESGMPKERFSAEFPKEGPSILRIQQVVRGDSAAYFCASSPPGESQETQYFGPGTRLLVL.

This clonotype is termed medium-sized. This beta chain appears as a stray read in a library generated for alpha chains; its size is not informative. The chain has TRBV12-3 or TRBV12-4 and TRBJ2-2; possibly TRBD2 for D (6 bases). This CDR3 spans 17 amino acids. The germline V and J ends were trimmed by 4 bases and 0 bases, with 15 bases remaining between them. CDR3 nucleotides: TGTGCCAGCAGTTCATCGACACCGGGAGCGAACACCGGGGAGCTGTTTTTT. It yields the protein CASSSSTPGANTGELFF.

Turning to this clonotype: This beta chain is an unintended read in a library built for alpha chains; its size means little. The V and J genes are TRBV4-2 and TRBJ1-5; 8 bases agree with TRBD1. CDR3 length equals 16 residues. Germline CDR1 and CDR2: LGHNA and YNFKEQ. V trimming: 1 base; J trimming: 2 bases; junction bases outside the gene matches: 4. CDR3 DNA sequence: TGTGCCAGCAGCCAAGTTGTACAGGGGGGCAATCAGCCCCAGCATTTT. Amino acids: CASSQVVQGGNQPQHF.

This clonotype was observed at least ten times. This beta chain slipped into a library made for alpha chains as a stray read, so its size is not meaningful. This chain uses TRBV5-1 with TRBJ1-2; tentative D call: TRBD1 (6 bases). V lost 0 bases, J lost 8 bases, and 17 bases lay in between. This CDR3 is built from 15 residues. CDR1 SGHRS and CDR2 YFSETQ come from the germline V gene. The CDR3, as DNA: TGCGCCAGCAGCTTGGCCGGGCCAGGGGATATGGGCTACACCTTC. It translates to CASSLAGPGDMGYTF.